This paragraph reports one T cell receptor (beta chain). Its antigen is not identified. The sample originates from a study of shared clonotypes between healthy human individuals. General observations from the study: Memory subsets had estimated richness that was generally smaller than that of naive subsets. Sampling was confined to blood; repertoires within tissues likely differ. Despite large depth, rarefaction showed incomplete sorted-subset sequencing.

CDR1 is WNHNN, CDR2 SYGVQD, per germline (reference sequence). Trimming took 10 bases from V and 0 from J, leaving 7 bases between them. The CDR3 runs 12 residues. Clones were read by immunoSEQ multiplex PCR, and TCRdb kept only the in-frame ones, dropping some. Here the sample spans some 2.1 million clones, 93% being singletons. CD45RO-negative CD8 cells positively selected for CCR7 made up the naive population, which excluded terminally differentiated effector memory CD45RA+ cells. Participating donors were healthy, HIV-negative adults free of recent acute infections or vaccinations. The genes are TRBV10-1 and TRBJ1-5; D not resolved. Sequencing was performed on naive CD8+ T cells from PBMCs. This receptor was obtained from a man in his late teens or twenties in good health. Some clones in this sample may be carry-over from other donors' samples. CDR3 bases: TGCGCCACCTTATATAGCAATCAGCCCCAGCATTTT. This sequence encodes CATLYSNQPQHF.